This T cell receptor (beta chain) was captured in a study of identical twins. Study results and caveats: Conclusions leaned on cross-sectional statistical analysis and did not track the same donors over time. Insertion counts were lower in abundant cord blood beta clonotypes, a trend that memory repertoires did not show. Models underestimated out-of-frame TCR alpha sharing in monozygotic twins.

V trimming: 8 bases; J trimming: 2 bases; junction bases outside the gene matches: 12. This CDR3 spans 15 amino acids. Template switching added a universal primer binding site, and final cDNA carried unique molecular identifiers. Each CDR3 protein is one row after TCRdb ran MiXCR on the 5' RACE reads. In the table there are about 300,000 distinct CDR3 sequences, 9% to 15% of which are singletons. Ten or more counts support this clonotype. Its specificity is unknown. This same sample was also part of a study on yellow fever vaccine responses in identical twins.

The chain employs TRBV12-3 or TRBV12-4 and TRBJ2-7; 7 positions agree with TRBD1. The clonotype comes from a woman between 18 and 30 years old in good health. Sequencing was performed on CD8+ T cells sorted from blood. DNA for the CDR3: TGTGCCAGCTGTACAGGGGATGCTACTCCCTACGAGCAGTACTTC. This sequence encodes CASCTGDATPYEQYF.